The 27 T cell receptor beta chains given below trace back to one sample, sequenced in a study of blood T cell repertoires in COVID-19. Clones were read by immunoSEQ multiplex PCR, and TCRdb kept only the in-frame ones, dropping some. The sample includes under 150,000 clones, under 90% of them seen just once. The sample consisted of peripheral blood. The receptor source for this set is a human donor in a cohort sampled during active COVID-19.

This clone was seen only once. The chain employs TRBV2 and TRBJ1-3; a possible D gene is TRBD1 (6 bases). This CDR3 contains 15 residues. Germline CDR1 reads SNHLY; CDR2 reads FYNNEI. V was shortened by 6 bases and J by 0 bases, with 12 bases between the two germline ends. The chain's CDR3 is CASRVQGFSGNTIYF. The CDR3 DNA reads TGTGCCAGCAGAGTACAGGGTTTCTCTGGAAACACCATATATTTT.

The rearrangement joins TRBV5-1 to TRBJ2-3, with 7 bases matching TRBD1. This CDR3 comprises 16 residues. V lost 0 bases, J lost 2 bases, and 6 bases stayed unmatched. The germline CDR1 and CDR2 sequences are SGHRS and YFSETQ. The CDR3 DNA reads as TGCGCCAGCAGCTTGGGACTACAGGGGCACACAGATACGCAGTATTTT. This translates into CASSLGLQGHTDTQYF. The variable domain in full, with the rest retrieved from reference TRBV5-1 and TRBJ2-3, is KAGVTQTPRYLIKTRGQQVTLSCSPISGHRSVSWYQQTPGQGLQFLFEYFSETQRNKGNFPGRFSGRQFSNSRSEMNVSTLELGDSALYLCASSLGLQGHTDTQYFGPGTRLTVL.

This sequence joins TRBV10-3 and TRBJ2-7, with a weak D call TRBD2 (7 bases). Trimming took off 2 bases at V and 9 bases at J, with 20 bases between the two ends. CDR1 ENHRY and CDR2 SYGVKD come from the germline V gene. This CDR3 has 15 amino acids. The CDR3 spells CAISEPRGGEEVQYF. The DNA of the CDR3 is TGTGCCATCAGTGAGCCGAGAGGGGGGGAGGAAGTGCAGTACTTC.

V usage is TRBV12-5 and J usage is TRBJ1-5; no definite D call. This CDR3 spans 13 amino acids. CDR1 is LGHNT, CDR2 FRNRAP, per germline. Between the trimmed V and J ends, which lost 2 bases and 8 bases, there was a span of 10 bases. The CDR3 here is CASGLLSSEPQHF. The CDR3 bases are TGTGCTAGTGGTTTGCTTAGTTCCGAGCCCCAGCATTTT.

This chain uses TRBV5-8 with TRBJ1-6; no definite D call. Germline CDR1 reads SGHTS; CDR2 reads YDEGEE. The germline V and J ends were trimmed by 4 bases and 6 bases, with 8 bases remaining between them. The CDR3 runs 13 residues. The CDR3 sequence: CASSPDFNSPLHF. CDR3 DNA sequence: TGTGCCAGCAGCCCGGACTTTAATTCACCCCTCCACTTT.

This chain links TRBV6-2 or TRBV6-3 with TRBJ1-5; no definite D call. CDR1 is MNHEY and CDR2 is SVGEGT in the germline V gene. The CDR3 extends over 15 amino acids. Trimming took off 4 bases at V and 1 base at J, with 11 bases between the two ends. In nucleotides, the CDR3 is TGTGCCAGCAGTTCCGAGGGTCGGAGCAATCAGCCCCAGCATTTT. Translation: CASSSEGRSNQPQHF.

The chain uses TRBV19 and TRBJ2-3; weak D call: TRBD2 (7 bases). Trimming stripped 7 bases from V and 2 bases from J, with 13 bases between. CDR3 size: 14 residues. The germline gives CDR1 LNHDA, CDR2 SQIVND (reference sequence). The CDR3 protein is CASKGGFNTDTQYF. In DNA form, the CDR3 reads TGTGCCAGTAAGGGGGGGTTTAACACAGATACGCAGTATTTT. Full variable domain (remainder filled in from reference TRBV19 and TRBJ2-3): DGGITQSPKYLFRKEGQNVTLSCEQNLNHDAMYWYRQDPGQGLRLIYYSQIVNDFQKGDIAEGYSVSREKKESFPLTVTSAQKNPTAFYLCASKGGFNTDTQYFGPGTRLTVL.

The rearrangement uses TRBV7-9 and TRBJ2-2, with 10 bases that match TRBD2. This CDR3 has 18 amino acids. Germline trimming cut 5 bases from V and 0 bases from J; bases unmatched to any gene: 9. The germline CDR1 and CDR2 sequences are SEHNR and FQNEAQ (reference sequence). The DNA of the CDR3 is TGTGCCAGCAGCCGTACTAGCGGGGACCTTTCGAACACCGGGGAGCTGTTTTTT. Its translation is CASSRTSGDLSNTGELFF.

The chain is built from TRBV20-1 and TRBJ1-2, with D unresolved. The germline V gene encodes CDR1 DFQATT and CDR2 SNEGSKA (reference sequence). The length of the CDR3 is 13 residues. V shed 3 bases and J shed 2 bases, with 10 bases lying between them. CDR3 DNA sequence: TGCAGTGCTAGTGAGACACAGAACTATGGCTACACCTTC. It is translated as CSASETQNYGYTF.

This clone showed up just a few times. The chain links TRBV19 to TRBJ2-7; D may be TRBD2 (5 bases). The CDR3 is made up of 16 amino acids. Trimming cost V 6 bases and J 0 bases, with 18 bases left between them. Germline V gene sequence: CDR1 LNHDA, CDR2 SQIVND (reference sequence). The CDR3 sequence: CASSLRGSPSSYEQYF. The DNA for the CDR3 is TGTGCCAGTAGCCTCCGAGGGTCCCCCAGCTCCTACGAGCAGTACTTC. Full variable domain (outside the CDR3, taken from reference TRBV19 and TRBJ2-7): DGGITQSPKYLFRKEGQNVTLSCEQNLNHDAMYWYRQDPGQGLRLIYYSQIVNDFQKGDIAEGYSVSREKKESFPLTVTSAQKNPTAFYLCASSLRGSPSSYEQYFGPGTRLTVT.

This clone has just one count. The chain combines TRBV10-3 with TRBJ2-1; possibly TRBD1 for D (5 bases). The CDR3 runs 16 residues. Deletions cut 3 bases from V and 7 bases from J, with 19 bases between. Germline CDR1 ENHRY, CDR2 SYGVKD. CDR3 nucleotides: TGTGCCATCAGTGAAGTCGTGGGGCAAGGTCAGAATGAGCAGTTCTTC. It specifies CAISEVVGQGQNEQFF.

Here the CDR3 reads CASSGVTGIAEAFF. In DNA form, the CDR3 reads TGTGCCAGCAGCGGAGTAACAGGGATCGCTGAAGCTTTCTTT. This chain joins TRBV9 and TRBJ1-1; possible D gene TRBD1, 6 bases. The CDR3 spans 14 residues. Between the trimmed V and J ends, which lost 3 bases and 6 bases, there was a span of 15 bases. Germline V lookup: CDR1 SGDLS, CDR2 YYNGEE.

This clone was counted a single time. V and J are TRBV5-1 and TRBJ1-1; a weak D match, TRBD1 (5 bases). Germline V gives CDR1 SGHRS, CDR2 YFSETQ. The ends were cut back, 2 bases at V and 3 bases at J, with 8 bases in the middle. The CDR3 runs to 13 residues. The CDR3 protein is CASSLQGDTEAFF. DNA of the CDR3: TGCGCCAGCAGCTTACAAGGGGACACTGAAGCTTTCTTT.

V usage is TRBV20-1 and J usage is TRBJ2-5; D is perhaps TRBD2 (5 bases). The CDR3 spans 12 residues. Trimming stripped 3 bases from V and 5 bases from J, with 10 bases between. Germline V gene sequence: CDR1 DFQATT, CDR2 SNEGSKA (reference sequence). The CDR3 sequence: CSASPSLETQYF. The CDR3 nucleotides are TGCAGTGCTAGTCCTAGCCTGGAGACCCAGTACTTC.

This clone is a singleton in its sample. The chain recombines TRBV6-1 with TRBJ2-7; 10 bases map to TRBD2. This CDR3 region has 18 residues. V shed 4 bases and J 5 bases; nucleotides not matched to a gene: 17. Germline V gene sequence: CDR1 MNHNS, CDR2 SASEGT. CDR3 in DNA: TGTGCCAGCAGTGTCCTTAATAGCGGGGGGTTTTCTCCTAACGAGCAGTACTTC. Amino acids: CASSVLNSGGFSPNEQYF.

This sequence joins TRBV14 and TRBJ2-1; 8 bases match TRBD1. Germline V CDR1 and CDR2: SGHDN, FVKESK. J lost 12 bases, V lost 3 bases, and 4 bases had no gene match. The CDR3 runs 12 residues. In nucleotides, the CDR3 is TGTGCCAGCAGCCAGGACAGGGTCCGGCAGTTCTTC. It yields the protein CASSQDRVRQFF.

This chain joins TRBV28 and TRBJ2-7, with TRBD2 identical over 12 bases. Germline assignment: CDR1 MDHEN and CDR2 SYDVKM. The ends lost 6 bases at V and 4 bases at J; junction bases unmatched: 10. The CDR3 is 16 amino acids. CDR3 in amino acids: CASSYRLAGVLYEQYF. Written as DNA, the CDR3 is TGTGCCAGCAGCTATAGACTAGCGGGGGTACTATACGAGCAGTACTTC.

V is TRBV19 and J is TRBJ2-7; 7 bases match TRBD2. V shed 4 bases and J 0 bases; nucleotides not matched to a gene: 6. The CDR3 sequence is 15 residues long. CDR1 and CDR2 (germline): LNHDA, SQIVND (reference sequence). The CDR3 region has the DNA TGTGCCAGTAGTACGGGGGGTACGGGCTCCTACGAGCAGTACTTC. Its translation: CASSTGGTGSYEQYF.

The CDR3 here is CASRGLLNTGELFF. CDR3 DNA: TGTGCCAGCCGAGGACTACTGAACACCGGGGAGCTGTTTTTT. The rearrangement links TRBV28 to TRBJ2-2; weak D call: TRBD2 (6 bases). Germline V CDR1 and CDR2: MDHEN, SYDVKM. Trimming shortened V by 8 bases and J by 1 base, and 11 bases separated the two germline ends. The CDR3 extends over 14 amino acids.

The chain employs TRBV29-1 and TRBJ1-5, with 7 nucleotides matching TRBD1. Germline V gene sequence: CDR1 SQVTM, CDR2 ANQGSEA. The CDR3 sequence is 13 residues long. After removal of 4 bases from V and 1 base from J, the junction contained 1 base not matched to a gene. CDR3 nucleotides: TGCAGCGTTGGACAGGGAAGCAATCAGCCCCAGCATTTT. Translation gives CSVGQGSNQPQHF.

J is TRBJ2-7 and V is TRBV5-3; 7 bases are shared with TRBD1. TRBV5-3 is assigned to the ORF class and has an uncertain function. After removal of 7 bases from V and 5 bases from J, the junction contained 12 bases not matched to a gene. There are 14 residues in the CDR3. Written as DNA, the CDR3 is TGTGCCAGACCATTAGACACAGGGGAAGACGAGCAGTACTTC. Its protein is CARPLDTGEDEQYF.

V gene TRBV4-1 combines with J gene TRBJ1-6; no reliable D call. V was pared by 2 bases and J by 7 bases, with 18 bases between. Germline V gene lookup returns CDR1 MGHRA and CDR2 YSYEKL. CDR3 size: 17 residues. CDR3 in amino acids: CASSQQEAGVRNSPLHF. DNA for the CDR3: TGCGCCAGCAGCCAACAGGAAGCCGGGGTTCGGAATTCACCCCTCCACTTT.

The chain carries TRBV5-6 and TRBJ1-2; 8 bases align to TRBD1. Unmatched junction bases numbered 3, after V lost 0 bases and J lost 2 bases. Germline V gene sequence: CDR1 SGHDT, CDR2 YYEEEE. The CDR3 has 15 amino acids. This CDR3 is CASSLGGQANYGYTF. CDR3 bases: TGTGCCAGCAGCTTGGGGGGACAGGCCAACTATGGCTACACCTTC.

The chain couples TRBV2 to TRBJ1-2; no clear D gene. Germline CDR1 is SNHLY and CDR2 is FYNNEI. V was shortened by 2 bases and J by 7 bases, with 11 bases between the two germline ends. CDR3 size: 13 residues. The CDR3 region is CASSESRPGGYTF. The DNA of the CDR3 is TGTGCCAGCAGTGAAAGCAGGCCTGGTGGCTACACCTTC.

The chain combines TRBV6-4 with TRBJ2-3; 7 nucleotides match TRBD2. The CDR3 loop spans 14 amino acids. Losses at the gene ends were 7 bases for V and 4 bases for J; bases not matched to a gene: 8. The V gene's germline CDR1 is MRHNA and CDR2 SNTAGT. The CDR3 nucleotides are TGTGCCAGCACCGGAGCGGGGCAGGCAGATACGCAGTATTTT. This translates into CASTGAGQADTQYF.

The V call is TRBV21-1, the J call TRBJ2-3; the D call in the table, TRBD2, was not verified against the DNA. TRBV21-1 is a pseudogene locus. This CDR3 contains 15 residues. The CDR3, as DNA: TGTGCCAGCAGCACAAAAGCGGGGGTGGAGGATACGCAGTATTTT. Protein product: CASSTKAGVEDTQYF.

This rearrangement joins TRBV7-9 to TRBJ2-5; D might be TRBD1 (7 bases). Trimming pared 5 bases from V and 6 bases from J, leaving 19 bases between. Germline V gene lookup returns CDR1 SEHNR and CDR2 FQNEAQ (reference sequence). The CDR3 spans 15 residues. CDR3 sequence (DNA): TGTGCCAGCAGCCAAGCGGCAGGGGGGAGGCAGACCCAGTACTTC. As protein: CASSQAAGGRQTQYF. The entire variable domain, with the rest obtained from reference TRBV7-9 and TRBJ2-5, is as follows: DTGVSQNPRHKITKRGQNVTFRCDPISEHNRLYWYRQTLGQGPEFLTYFQNEAQLEKSRLLSDRFSAERPKGSFSTLEIQRTEQGDSAMYLCASSQAAGGRQTQYFGPGTRLLVL.